This TCR beta chain was captured by sequencing in a study of tumor-infiltrating lymphocytes in glioblastoma multiforme. With respect to this clonotype: The junction does not match germline at one end; this may be a read error.

TCR beta libraries were built from RNA through three nested multiplex PCR rounds using modified ARM-PCR. TCRB-specific cDNA synthesis used around 0.5 ug of total RNA. These TCRB libraries lack any described unique molecular identifiers. A single record per CDR3 protein comes from TCRdb applying MiXCR to the multiplex PCR reads. The sample contains tens of thousands of distinct CDR3 sequences, around 55% of which appear only once. The CDR3 contains 14 residues. Material: brain tumor tissue. The TCR originated in a male donor with glioblastoma. The gene calls are TRBV12-3 or TRBV12-4 and TRBJ1-5, with a tentative D call TRBD1 (6 bases). The CDR3 loop reads CASSLLGGNQSQHF. CDR3 nucleotide sequence: TGTGCCAGCAGTCTACTTGGGGGCAATCAGTCCCAGCATTTT.